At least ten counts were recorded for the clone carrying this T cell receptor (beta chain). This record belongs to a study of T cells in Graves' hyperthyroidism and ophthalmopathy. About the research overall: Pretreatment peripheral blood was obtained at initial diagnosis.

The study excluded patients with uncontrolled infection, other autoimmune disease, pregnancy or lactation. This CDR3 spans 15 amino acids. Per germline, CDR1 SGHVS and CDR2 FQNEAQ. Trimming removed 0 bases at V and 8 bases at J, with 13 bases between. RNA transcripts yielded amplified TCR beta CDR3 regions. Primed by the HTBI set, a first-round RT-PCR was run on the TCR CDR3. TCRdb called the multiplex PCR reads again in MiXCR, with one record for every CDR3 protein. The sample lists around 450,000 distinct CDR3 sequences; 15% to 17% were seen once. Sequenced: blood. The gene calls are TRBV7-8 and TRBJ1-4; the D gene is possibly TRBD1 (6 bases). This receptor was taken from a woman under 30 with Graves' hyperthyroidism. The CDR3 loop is CASSLASRGLEKLFF. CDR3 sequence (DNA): TGTGCCAGCAGCTTAGCGTCCAGGGGATTAGAAAAACTGTTTTTT.